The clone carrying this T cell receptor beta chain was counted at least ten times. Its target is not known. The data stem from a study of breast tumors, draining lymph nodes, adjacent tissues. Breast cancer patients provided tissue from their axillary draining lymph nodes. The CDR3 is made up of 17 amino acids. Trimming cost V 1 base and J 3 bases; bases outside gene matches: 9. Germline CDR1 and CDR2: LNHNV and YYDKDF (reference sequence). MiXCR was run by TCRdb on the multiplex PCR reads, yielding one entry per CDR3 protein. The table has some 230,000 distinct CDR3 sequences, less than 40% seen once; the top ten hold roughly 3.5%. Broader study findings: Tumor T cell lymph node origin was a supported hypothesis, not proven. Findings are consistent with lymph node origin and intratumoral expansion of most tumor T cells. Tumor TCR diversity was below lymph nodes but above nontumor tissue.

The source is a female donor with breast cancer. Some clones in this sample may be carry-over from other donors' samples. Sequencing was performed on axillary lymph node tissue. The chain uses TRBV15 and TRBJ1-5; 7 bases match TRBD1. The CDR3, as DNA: TGTGCCACCAGCAGAGCCCTTGGACAGGCGATCAATCAGCCCCAGCATTTT. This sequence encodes CATSRALGQAINQPQHF.